Below are 29 T cell receptor beta chains sequenced from a single sample in a study of siplizumab effects on memory and regulatory T cells. The protocol was immunoSEQ multiplex PCR, while the TCRdb copy is restricted to in-frame clones and leaves out a portion. The sample includes some 100,000 clones, approximately 94% of them seen just once. Sequenced material: CD8+ T cells sorted from blood. These receptor sequences come from a human donor in good health.

This clone was observed once. This chain connects TRBV27 to TRBJ2-7; 10 bases are a match to TRBD1. Unmatched junction bases numbered 2, after V lost 3 bases and J lost 3 bases. The CDR3 is 14 residues long. CDR1 MNHEY and CDR2 SMNVEV come from the germline V gene (reference sequence). The CDR3 sequence: CASSFGDRGYEQYF. DNA for the CDR3: TGTGCCAGCAGTTTCGGGGACAGGGGCTACGAGCAGTACTTC.

This sequence joins TRBV11-2 and TRBJ1-5; 10 positions match TRBD1. Looked up from germline, CDR1 is SGHAT and CDR2 is FQNNGV. The junction had 8 bases not matched to a gene; V was cut back by 6 bases and J by 0 bases. CDR3 length equals 17 residues. The CDR3 protein is CASSSGQGVYSNQPQHF. In nucleotides, the CDR3 is TGTGCCAGCAGTTCTGGACAGGGGGTCTATAGCAATCAGCCCCAGCATTTT.

The chain recombines TRBV6-5 with TRBJ2-1; the D is unclear. Germline CDR1 reads MNHEY; CDR2 reads SVGAGI. The CDR3 is 12 residues long. V was clipped by 4 bases and J by 7 bases, with 8 bases between them. CDR3 loop: CASSLGINEQFF. Here the CDR3 DNA reads TGTGCCAGCAGTTTGGGAATTAATGAGCAGTTCTTC.

This sequence joins TRBV2 and TRBJ1-6, with D perhaps matching TRBD1 (5 bases). From germline, CDR1 is SNHLY and CDR2 FYNNEI. V lost 2 bases, J lost 5 bases, and 10 bases lay in between. This CDR3 is 15 amino acids long. CDR3 protein: CASSETGGDNSPLHF. The CDR3 DNA sequence: TGTGCCAGCAGTGAAACAGGCGGGGATAATTCACCCCTCCACTTT.

The V gene is TRBV7-3, the J gene TRBJ1-2; D remains unclear. This CDR3 has 17 residues. V shed 1 base and J shed 7 bases, with 22 bases lying between them. In germline, CDR1 is SGHTA, CDR2 FQGTGA. Written as DNA, the CDR3 is TGTGCCAGCAGCTTAAACCCAGGAGCCCCACAGACCAGTGGCTACACCTTC. Its translation is CASSLNPGAPQTSGYTF.

The DNA of the CDR3 is TGTGCCAGCAGCCAAGCCGATAATTCACCCCTCCACTTT. It encodes CASSQADNSPLHF. The chain links TRBV4-2 to TRBJ1-6; D not resolved. The germline CDR1 and CDR2 sequences are LGHNA and YNFKEQ. Between the trimmed V and J ends, which lost 1 base and 5 bases, there was a span of 3 bases. There are 13 residues in the CDR3.

This chain joins TRBV18 and TRBJ1-1, with 10 bases fitting TRBD1. Germline loops: CDR1 KGHSH, CDR2 LQKENI. This CDR3 has 15 amino acids. V lost 2 bases and J lost 0; bases outside the gene matches: 0. The chain's CDR3 is CASSPGTGVNTEAFF. The CDR3 DNA follows: TGTGCCAGCTCACCAGGGACAGGGGTGAACACTGAAGCTTTCTTT. The full variable domain, in which reference TRBV18 and TRBJ1-1 provide the parts outside the CDR3, is NAGVMQNPRHLVRRRGQEARLRCSPMKGHSHVYWYRQLPEEGLKFMVYLQKENIIDESGMPKERFSAEFPKEGPSILRIQQVVRGDSAAYFCASSPGTGVNTEAFFGQGTRLTVV.

This chain joins TRBV27 and TRBJ1-4; D may be TRBD1 (6 bases). The CDR3 covers 12 residues. Trimming removed 5 bases from V and 8 bases from J, with 9 bases in between. Per germline, CDR1 MNHEY and CDR2 SMNVEV (reference sequence). For the CDR3, the DNA is TGTGCCAGCAGTCAGACAGGAGAAAAACTGTTTTTT. Residues: CASSQTGEKLFF.

V usage is TRBV7-8 and J usage is TRBJ2-7; TRBD1 aligns across 7 bases. The V gene end was trimmed by 1 base and the J gene end by 5 bases; junction bases not matched to a gene: 11. Germline-derived CDR1 and CDR2 are SGHVS and FQNEAQ. The CDR3 spans 16 residues. CDR3 nucleotide sequence: TGTGCCAGCAGCTTAGGTTTAGAACAGGGGTTCAACGAGCAGTACTTC. It translates to CASSLGLEQGFNEQYF.

The chain uses TRBV6-1 and TRBJ2-5, with D possibly matching TRBD1 (6 bases). This CDR3 comprises 15 residues. V was clipped by 3 bases and J by 5 bases, with 16 bases between them. Germline loops: CDR1 MNHNS, CDR2 SASEGT. The CDR3 here is CASSDSWGPGETQYF. The CDR3 bases are TGTGCCAGCAGTGATTCCTGGGGGCCTGGGGAGACCCAGTACTTC.

This clone was found a few times. This chain uses TRBV27 with TRBJ1-2, with a tentative D call TRBD1 (6 bases). The germline gives CDR1 MNHEY, CDR2 SMNVEV (reference sequence). CDR3 length: 13 amino acids. The V end was cut by 6 bases, the J end by 4 bases, with 12 bases between. The CDR3 DNA is TGTGCCAGCAGGCCCGCAGGGGTCTATGGCTACACCTTC. Its translation: CASRPAGVYGYTF.

The chain joins TRBV30 to TRBJ1-6; D might be TRBD1 (6 bases). The CDR3 is 12 amino acids. The germline CDR1 and CDR2 sequences are GTSNPN and SVGIG (reference sequence). The CDR3 region has the DNA TGTGCACTACAGGGCTATAATTCACCCCTCCACTTT. Protein product: CALQGYNSPLHF.

This clone was counted a single time. The chain combines TRBV19 with TRBJ2-4; D might be TRBD1 (6 bases). V was trimmed by 2 bases and J by 3 bases, leaving 14 bases between them. The germline V gene encodes CDR1 LNHDA and CDR2 SQIVND (reference sequence). The CDR3 loop spans 16 amino acids. CDR3 nucleotides: TGTGCCAGTAGTATACGCCCAGGGGAAGGCAAAAACATTCAGTACTTC. Encoded protein: CASSIRPGEGKNIQYF.

The rearrangement uses TRBV6-6 and TRBJ1-1; 11 nucleotides agree with TRBD1. V lost 8 bases, J lost 3 bases, and 8 bases stayed unmatched. Germline-derived CDR1 and CDR2 are MNHNY and SVGAGI (reference sequence). The CDR3 totals 15 residues. The chain's CDR3 is CASGPQGQGDTEAFF. The CDR3 nucleotides are TGTGCCAGCGGACCCCAGGGACAGGGGGACACTGAAGCTTTCTTT.

The chain has TRBV7-9 and TRBJ1-1; perhaps TRBD1 as D (6 bases). Trimming took off 4 bases at V and 6 bases at J, with 15 bases between the two ends. The germline V gene encodes CDR1 SEHNR and CDR2 FQNEAQ (reference sequence). The CDR3 is 14 residues long. CDR3 region: CASSSGGLPPEAFF. CDR3 in DNA: TGTGCCAGCAGCTCCGGGGGCCTCCCCCCTGAAGCTTTCTTT.

This sequence joins TRBV10-1 and TRBJ2-3, with D perhaps matching TRBD1 or TRBD2 (5 bases each). Germline CDR1 is WNHNN and CDR2 is SYGVQD (reference sequence). This CDR3 has 16 amino acids. Trimming cost V 7 bases and J 0 bases, with 17 bases left between them. CDR3 sequence: CASILSGTPSTDTQYF. CDR3 in DNA: TGCGCCAGCATCCTATCTGGGACCCCTAGCACAGATACGCAGTATTTT.

The chain joins TRBV5-1 to TRBJ1-2; D not certain. Trimming cost V 0 bases and J 7 bases, with 10 bases left between them. The length of the CDR3 is 13 residues. Germline CDR1 reads SGHRS; CDR2 reads YFSETQ. The CDR3 loop is CASSLDLLSGYTF. CDR3 DNA: TGCGCCAGCAGCTTGGACCTATTGTCTGGCTACACCTTC. The full variable domain, in which reference TRBV5-1 and TRBJ1-2 provide the parts outside the CDR3, is KAGVTQTPRYLIKTRGQQVTLSCSPISGHRSVSWYQQTPGQGLQFLFEYFSETQRNKGNFPGRFSGRQFSNSRSEMNVSTLELGDSALYLCASSLDLLSGYTFGSGTRLTVV.

The gene calls are TRBV6-1 and TRBJ2-7, with D unresolved. The CDR3 runs 14 residues. The V end was cut by 7 bases, the J end by 2 bases, with 15 bases between. Per germline, CDR1 MNHNS and CDR2 SASEGT. In DNA form, the CDR3 reads TGTGCCAGCACCTCGGACCTCCAGCCCTACGAGCAGTACTTC. This gives the protein CASTSDLQPYEQYF.

The V and J genes are TRBV2 and TRBJ2-6; maybe TRBD2 (6 bases). Trimming cost V 3 bases and J 0 bases, with 12 bases left between them. CDR1 and CDR2 from the germline V gene are SNHLY and FYNNEI. CDR3 length: 17 residues. CDR3 DNA: TGTGCCAGCAGTGAGGGACTGTCCTCCTCTGGGGCCAACGTCCTGACTTTC. It specifies CASSEGLSSSGANVLTF.

The chain recombines TRBV6-5 with TRBJ1-1; 9 bases line up with TRBD1. CDR3 size: 15 residues. Trimming removed 5 bases from V and 1 base from J; junction bases left unmatched: 5. From germline, CDR1 is MNHEY and CDR2 SVGAGI. The DNA of the CDR3 is TGTGCCAGCAGTGTGGAGACAGGGGGGAACACTGAAGCTTTCTTT. As protein: CASSVETGGNTEAFF.

This chain uses TRBV29-1 with TRBJ2-7; 8 bases fit TRBD1. Germline-derived CDR1 and CDR2 are SQVTM and ANQGSEA. The CDR3 is 14 amino acids. The V gene end was trimmed by 7 bases and the J gene end by 2 bases; junction bases not matched to a gene: 10. The CDR3 spells CSAAPGQVTYEQYF. DNA of the CDR3: TGCAGCGCCGCCCCGGGACAGGTAACCTACGAGCAGTACTTC.

The chain employs TRBV13 and TRBJ2-7; 8 nucleotides line up with TRBD1. J gave up 5 bases and V 4 bases, and 7 bases lay outside the gene matches. The CDR3 is made up of 14 amino acids. Germline-derived CDR1 and CDR2 are PRHDT and FYEKMQ (reference sequence). The CDR3 sequence is CASSSKGQAHEQYF. The CDR3 DNA is TGTGCCAGCAGCTCCAAGGGACAGGCCCACGAGCAGTACTTC.

V is TRBV6-6 and J is TRBJ2-1; 7 positions match TRBD2. V lost 5 bases to trimming and J lost 0 bases; unmatched junction nucleotides: 4. Germline V CDR1 and CDR2: MNHNY, SVGAGI (reference sequence). CDR3 length: 15 residues. This CDR3 reads CASSLADVSYNEQFF. The CDR3, as DNA: TGTGCCAGCAGTCTAGCGGACGTCTCCTACAATGAGCAGTTCTTC.

The rearrangement uses TRBV9 and TRBJ2-3; TRBD2 matches 7 bases. Germline V gene data show CDR1 as SGDLS and CDR2 as YYNGEE. The junction had 2 bases not matched to a gene; V was cut back by 0 bases and J by 1 base. The CDR3 spans 15 residues. This chain's CDR3 is CASSVGSGGTDTQYF. In DNA form, the CDR3 reads TGTGCCAGCAGCGTAGGGAGCGGGGGCACAGATACGCAGTATTTT. Supplemented by reference TRBV9 and TRBJ2-3, the full variable domain reads DSGVTQTPKHLITATGQRVTLRCSPRSGDLSVYWYQQSLDQGLQFLIQYYNGEERAKGNILERFSAQQFPDLHSELNLSSLELGDSALYFCASSVGSGGTDTQYFGPGTRLTVL.

The genes are TRBV7-2 and TRBJ2-5, with D perhaps TRBD1 or TRBD2 (7 bases each). V shed 2 bases and J shed 5 bases, with 12 bases lying between them. Germline CDR1 SGHTA, CDR2 FQGNSA. This CDR3 comprises 14 residues. CDR3 protein: CASSLQGGKETQYF. The CDR3 nucleotides are TGTGCCAGCAGCTTACAGGGGGGGAAGGAGACCCAGTACTTC.

This chain connects TRBV7-9 to TRBJ1-2; TRBD1 might be the D (5 bases). CDR1 and CDR2 from the germline V gene are SEHNR and FQNEAQ (reference sequence). The V and J ends lost 2 bases and 6 bases respectively, with 10 bases between them. This CDR3 has 13 amino acids. The CDR3, as DNA: TGTGCCAGCAGCTTAAGGTTACAGGATGGCTACACCTTC. This translates into CASSLRLQDGYTF.

The V call is TRBV4-1, the J call TRBJ2-7, with D maybe TRBD1 (6 bases). V lost 4 bases and J 6 bases, leaving 13 bases between the germline ends. The CDR3 consists of 13 residues. Germline V lookup: CDR1 MGHRA, CDR2 YSYEKL. The CDR3 bases are TGCGCCAGCAGCCCTCAGGGGAGCCCCGAGCAGTACTTC. Amino acid sequence: CASSPQGSPEQYF.

CDR3 sequence (DNA): TGTGCCAGCAGCTTCGGGACTACGAACACCGGGGAGCTGTTTTTT. This codes for CASSFGTTNTGELFF. The V gene is TRBV5-6, the J gene TRBJ2-2; 7 bases are shared with TRBD2. This CDR3 has 15 amino acids. V gave up 2 bases and J gave up 0 bases; unmatched junction bases: 1. Germline V lookup: CDR1 SGHDT, CDR2 YYEEEE. Combining the CDR3 with reference TRBV5-6 and TRBJ2-2 gives the whole variable domain DAGVTQSPTHLIKTRGQQVTLRCSPKSGHDTVSWYQQALGQGPQFIFQYYEEEERQRGNFPDRFSGHQFPNYSSELNVNALLLGDSALYLCASSFGTTNTGELFFGEGSRLTVL.

V gene TRBV6-5 combines with J gene TRBJ1-1; 8 bases map to TRBD1. Germline trimming cut 0 bases from V and 7 bases from J; bases unmatched to any gene: 10. The CDR3 spans 16 residues. The germline V gene encodes CDR1 MNHEY and CDR2 SVGAGI. This CDR3 reads CASSYSISGGAYEAFF. The CDR3 coding sequence is TGTGCCAGCAGTTACTCGATATCAGGGGGCGCTTATGAAGCTTTCTTT.